The table lists the clone carrying this T cell receptor (beta chain) with a few counts. The CDR3 length is 16 residues. The V gene's germline CDR1 is LGHNA and CDR2 YSLEER. V dropped 1 base and J dropped 5 bases, with 14 bases sitting between them. This sample is drawn from a study of cytomegalovirus exposure and HLA in healthy donors. Vbeta (60) and Jbeta (13) primers were used in the PCR. Repertoires were generated with immunoSEQ multiplex PCR, while TCRdb's copy carries only in-frame clones and drops some. This repertoire shows 150,000 to 180,000 clones, about 68% found once; its top ten account for 2.1%.

The genes are TRBV4-3 and TRBJ2-2; TRBD2 might be the D (6 bases). The source of this sequence is a man under 40 in good health and CMV-seronegative. The sequenced material came from PBMCs. CDR3 DNA: TGCGCCAGCAGCCAAGCCCCAACTCGGGGGACCGGGGAGCTGTTTTTT. Amino acid sequence: CASSQAPTRGTGELFF.